The following is a T cell receptor (beta chain) sequence with its context. The antigen is undetermined. TCR beta libraries were prepared from cDNA with unique molecular identifiers. TCRdb re-analysed the PCR reads in MiXCR, keeping a single row per CDR3 protein. The table shows hundreds of thousands of distinct CDR3 sequences, with 25% to 30% occurring only once. J lost 5 bases, V lost 3 bases, and 12 bases had no gene match. This CDR3 comprises 16 residues. Germline-derived CDR1 and CDR2 are DFQATT and SNEGSKA (reference sequence). This entry is derived from a study of post-analysis software for immune sequencing data. About the study: The courses of disease that were included comprised relapsing-remitting, secondary progressive and progressive-relapsing multiple sclerosis.

Study results and limitations: Higher frequency in patients than in controls was seen for roughly five TRBV segments, with TRBV5-6, TRBV5-1 and TRBV20-1 among them.

The V gene is TRBV20-1, the J gene TRBJ1-4, with 7 bases identical to TRBD1. The sample taken for sequencing was blood. This receptor was identified in a girl aged 10-17 years with multiple sclerosis. The CDR3 bases are TGCAGTGCTAGGACAGGGACGGGTGATCGAAATGAAAAACTGTTTTTT. Protein product: CSARTGTGDRNEKLFF.